This paragraph reports one T cell receptor beta chain. As yet, its antigen is unknown. An end of the junction differs from the germline gene, which may be a read error. This sample was taken from a study of CD8+ T cells in alopecia areata. cDNA reverse transcribed from extracted RNA served as the sequencing template. Only in-frame clones appear in the TCRdb table, and some are missing; sequencing was by immunoSEQ multiplex PCR. The sample has 150,000 to 200,000 clones; approximately 65% are singletons. Broader study findings: With tofacitinib ongoing, many expanded lesional clones persisted in both scalp and blood.

Germline V lookup: CDR1 SEHNR, CDR2 FQNEAQ (reference sequence). This CDR3 region has 14 residues. The treatment was: oral pan-JAK inhibitor, 5-10 mg twice daily. This sequence originates from a human donor with alopecia areata. Material: CD4+ T cells sorted from blood, obtained at week 4, from a patient treated with tofacitinib. The rearrangement joins TRBV7-9 to TRBJ2-5; possible D gene TRBD2, 6 bases. The CDR3 region is CVSSLGRGQETQYF. CDR3 DNA: TGTGTCAGCAGCTTAGGGCGGGGACAAGAGACCCAGTACTTC.